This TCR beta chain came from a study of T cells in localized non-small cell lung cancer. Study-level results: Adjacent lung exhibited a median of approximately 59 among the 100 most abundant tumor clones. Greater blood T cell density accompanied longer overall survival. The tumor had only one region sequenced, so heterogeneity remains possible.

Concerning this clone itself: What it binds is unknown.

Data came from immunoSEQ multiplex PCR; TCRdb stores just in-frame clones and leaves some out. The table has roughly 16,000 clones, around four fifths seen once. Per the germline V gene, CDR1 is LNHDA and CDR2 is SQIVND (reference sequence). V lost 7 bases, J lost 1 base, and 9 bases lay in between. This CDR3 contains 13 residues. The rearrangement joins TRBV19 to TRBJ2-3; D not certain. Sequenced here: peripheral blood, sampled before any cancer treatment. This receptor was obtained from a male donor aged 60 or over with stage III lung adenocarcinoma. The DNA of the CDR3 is TGTGCCAGTAATAACGGACGCACAGATACGCAGTATTTT. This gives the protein CASNNGRTDTQYF.